One sample yielded the 2 T cell receptor beta chains listed below, sequenced in a study of blood T cell repertoires in COVID-19. Sequencing used immunoSEQ multiplex PCR; TCRdb keeps in-frame clones, though not all of them. The sample consists of 70,000 to 95,000 clones, about 86% of them appearing once. The material sequenced was peripheral blood. These receptors were obtained from a woman in her 70s with acute or convalescent COVID-19.

CDR3 DNA sequence: TGTGCCAGCAGCGCAGGGGGCACTGAAGCTTTCTTT. This codes for CASSAGGTEAFF. This rearrangement joins TRBV6-6 to TRBJ1-1; 7 positions match TRBD1. Germline CDR1 and CDR2: MNHNY and SVGAGI (reference sequence). The CDR3 runs to 12 residues. With 6 bases clipped from V and 4 bases from J, the junction kept 2 bases outside the gene matches.

The chain is built from TRBV28 and TRBJ2-6, with TRBD2 matching over 11 bases. CDR3 length: 17 amino acids. In germline, CDR1 is MDHEN, CDR2 SYDVKM. With V trimmed by 5 bases and J by 0 bases, 3 bases remained unmatched. CDR3 in amino acids: CASSPGLAGSGANVLTF. CDR3 coding DNA: TGTGCCAGCAGTCCCGGACTAGCGGGCTCTGGGGCCAACGTCCTGACTTTC.